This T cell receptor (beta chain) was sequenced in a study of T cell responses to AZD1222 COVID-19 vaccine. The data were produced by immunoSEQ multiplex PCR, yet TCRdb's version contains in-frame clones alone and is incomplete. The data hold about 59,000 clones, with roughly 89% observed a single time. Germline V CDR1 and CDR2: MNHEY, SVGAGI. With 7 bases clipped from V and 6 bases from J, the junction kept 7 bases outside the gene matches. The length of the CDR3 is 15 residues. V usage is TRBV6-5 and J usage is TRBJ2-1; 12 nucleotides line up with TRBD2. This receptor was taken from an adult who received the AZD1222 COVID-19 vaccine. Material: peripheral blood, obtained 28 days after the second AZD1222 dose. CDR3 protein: CASIGLAGRPNEQFF. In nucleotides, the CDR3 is TGTGCCAGCATCGGACTAGCGGGAAGACCCAATGAGCAGTTCTTC.